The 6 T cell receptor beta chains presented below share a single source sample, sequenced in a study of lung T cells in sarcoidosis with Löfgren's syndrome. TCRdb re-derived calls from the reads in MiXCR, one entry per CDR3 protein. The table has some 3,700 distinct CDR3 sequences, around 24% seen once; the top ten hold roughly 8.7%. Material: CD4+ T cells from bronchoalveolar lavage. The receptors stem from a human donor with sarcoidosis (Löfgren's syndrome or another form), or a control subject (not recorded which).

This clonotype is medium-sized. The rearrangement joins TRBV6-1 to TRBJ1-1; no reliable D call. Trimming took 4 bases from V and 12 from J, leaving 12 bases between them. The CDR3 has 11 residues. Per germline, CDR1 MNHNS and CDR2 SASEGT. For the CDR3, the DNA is TGTGCCAGCAGTGGAACCACGGGGACTTTCTTT. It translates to CASSGTTGTFF.

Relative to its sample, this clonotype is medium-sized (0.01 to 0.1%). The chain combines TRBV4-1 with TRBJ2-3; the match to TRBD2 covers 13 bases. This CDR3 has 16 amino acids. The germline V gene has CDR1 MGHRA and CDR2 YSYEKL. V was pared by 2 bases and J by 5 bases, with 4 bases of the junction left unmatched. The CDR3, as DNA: TGCGCCAGCAGCCAATCCGGGACTAGCGGGGTAGATACGCAGTATTTT. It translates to CASSQSGTSGVDTQYF.

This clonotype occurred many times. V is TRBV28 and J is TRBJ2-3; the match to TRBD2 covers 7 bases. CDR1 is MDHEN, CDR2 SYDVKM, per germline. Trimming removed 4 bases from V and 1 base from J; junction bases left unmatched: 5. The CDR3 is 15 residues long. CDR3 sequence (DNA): TGTGCCAGCAGTTCCCCTCGGGGGGGCACAGATACGCAGTATTTT. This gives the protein CASSSPRGGTDTQYF.

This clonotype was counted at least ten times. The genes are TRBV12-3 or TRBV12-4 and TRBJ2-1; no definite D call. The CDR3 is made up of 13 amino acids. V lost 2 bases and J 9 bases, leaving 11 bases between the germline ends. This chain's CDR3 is CASSLHPIGEQFF. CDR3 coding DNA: TGTGCCAGCAGTTTACACCCAATCGGTGAGCAGTTCTTC.

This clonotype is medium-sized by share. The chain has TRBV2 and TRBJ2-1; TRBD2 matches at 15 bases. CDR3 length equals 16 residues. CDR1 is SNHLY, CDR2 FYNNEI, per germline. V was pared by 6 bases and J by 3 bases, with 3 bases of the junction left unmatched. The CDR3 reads CASRSGLAGGYNEQFF. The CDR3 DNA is TGTGCCAGCAGGTCGGGACTAGCGGGGGGCTACAATGAGCAGTTCTTC.

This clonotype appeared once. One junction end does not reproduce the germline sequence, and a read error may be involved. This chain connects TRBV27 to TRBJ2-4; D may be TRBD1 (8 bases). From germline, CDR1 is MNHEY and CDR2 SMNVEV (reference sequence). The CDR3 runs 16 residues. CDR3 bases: TGTGCCAGCAGTTCGATTCCGGACAGGGAGGGAATCATTCAATACTTC. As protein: CASSSIPDREGIIQYF.